This T cell receptor (beta chain) was documented in a study of blood T cell repertoires in COVID-19. The overall study: The study drew acute and convalescent COVID-19 samples from the United States, Italy and Spain. The cDNA or gDNA used as material had been derived from T cells, B-cell-depleted T cells, or PBMCs.

The germline V gene has CDR1 SGHNT and CDR2 YYREEE (reference sequence). V lost 3 bases to trimming and J lost 7 bases; unmatched junction nucleotides: 9. The length of the CDR3 is 16 residues. Original processing notes: Reference gene primer amplification gave estimated nucleated cell counts. Libraries were prepared by immunoSEQ multiplex PCR; TCRdb keeps only in-frame clonotypes and omits some of them. V and J calls and clone size are copied from that table; D and trimming were computed from the DNA. The sample has fewer than 250,000 clones, roughly 86% seen once. The receptor was isolated from a man aged 55 to 70 with acute or convalescent COVID-19. The sample was peripheral blood. The V gene is TRBV5-4, the J gene TRBJ2-3, with 12 bases that match TRBD2. The CDR3, as DNA: TGTGCCAGCAGCTCAAAAACTAGCGGGGGGCCAAATACGCAGTATTTT. This gives the protein CASSSKTSGGPNTQYF.